The next 4 T cell receptor beta chains were all read from a single sample in a study of blood T cell repertoires in COVID-19. Profiled with immunoSEQ multiplex PCR; TCRdb holds only in-frame clones, not every one. Counted here are more than 65,000 clones, roughly 89% occurring once; the ten biggest clones make up around 9.1%. The specimen sequenced was peripheral blood. Receptors were obtained from a human donor in a cohort sampled during active COVID-19.

This clone was counted once. The rearrangement uses TRBV7-6 and TRBJ2-7, with TRBD1 matching 11 bases. The CDR3 is made up of 17 amino acids. Trimming took 5 bases from V and 1 from J; bases not matched to a gene: 10. Germline V gene sequence: CDR1 SGHVS, CDR2 FNYEAQ. In DNA, the CDR3 is TGTGCCAGCAGCCCTGGGACAGGGGGGCTACTTTCCTACGAGCAGTACTTC. Protein: CASSPGTGGLLSYEQYF.

The V gene is TRBV5-4, the J gene TRBJ2-3, with TRBD2 matching over 11 bases. The trim removed 3 bases at V and 0 bases at J, leaving 6 bases unmatched. This CDR3 contains 17 residues. From germline, CDR1 is SGHNT and CDR2 YYREEE (reference sequence). The chain's CDR3 is CASSSETSGTSTDTQYF. The DNA of the CDR3 is TGTGCCAGCAGCTCAGAGACTAGCGGGACTAGCACAGATACGCAGTATTTT.

This sequence joins TRBV15 and TRBJ1-2; D unclear. Germline CDR1 reads LNHNV; CDR2 reads YYDKDF (reference sequence). Deletions cut 1 base from V and 2 bases from J, with 8 bases between. The CDR3 spans 14 residues. CDR3 bases: TGTGCCACCAGCAGAGTGGGGAGAAACTATGGCTACACCTTC. It codes for CATSRVGRNYGYTF.

By sample share, this clone is medium-sized. The rearrangement uses TRBV30 and TRBJ1-6; 9 bases map to TRBD1. Germline CDR1 reads GTSNPN; CDR2 reads SVGIG (reference sequence). The CDR3 has 17 residues. The J segment lost 7 bases and the V segment lost 2 bases, leaving 12 bases of the junction unmatched. The DNA for the CDR3 is TGTGCCTGGAGTCCAATATCGGGACAGGGAGAGAATTCACCCCTCCACTTT. This gives the protein CAWSPISGQGENSPLHF.